The 26 T cell receptor beta chains listed next were all sequenced from one sample in a study of cytomegalovirus exposure and HLA in healthy donors. Produced via immunoSEQ multiplex PCR; TCRdb's table is partial and in-frame only. Among 110,000 or so clones listed, about 88% were seen once. The specimen sequenced was PBMCs. The receptor set was obtained from a young woman in good health and CMV-seronegative.

The chain links TRBV6-5 to TRBJ2-1, with D perhaps TRBD1 (5 bases). The CDR3 has 14 residues. Germline-derived CDR1 and CDR2 are MNHEY and SVGAGI. The V end was cut by 5 bases, the J end by 7 bases, with 15 bases between. DNA of the CDR3: TGTGCCAGCAGTCGGCCAGCAGGGAATAATGAGCAGTTCTTC. Translated, it gives CASSRPAGNNEQFF.

The CDR3 loop is CASSLRSSGGASTDTQYF. For the CDR3, the DNA is TGTGCCAGCAGCTTACGGTCTAGCGGGGGGGCCTCCACAGATACGCAGTATTTT. This chain connects TRBV7-2 to TRBJ2-3, with 12 bases fitting TRBD2. This CDR3 region has 18 residues. The V segment lost 2 bases and the J segment 2 bases; nucleotides outside the gene matches: 8. Looked up from germline, CDR1 is SGHTA and CDR2 is FQGNSA. The full variable domain, in which reference TRBV7-2 and TRBJ2-3 provide the parts outside the CDR3, is GAGVSQSPSNKVTEKGKDVELRCDPISGHTALYWYRQSLGQGLEFLIYFQGNSAPDKSGLPSDRFSAERTGGSVSTLTIQRTQQEDSAVYLCASSLRSSGGASTDTQYFGPGTRLTVL.

The rearrangement uses TRBV18 and TRBJ2-7, with D possibly TRBD1 on 7 matching bases. The CDR3 is 14 residues long. V gave up 4 bases and J gave up 2 bases, with 12 bases separating them. CDR1 is KGHSH, CDR2 LQKENI, per germline. In nucleotides, the CDR3 is TGTGCCAGCTCACTCGCGGGACAGACCTACGAGCAGTACTTC. Protein: CASSLAGQTYEQYF. Full variable domain (remainder filled in from reference TRBV18 and TRBJ2-7): NAGVMQNPRHLVRRRGQEARLRCSPMKGHSHVYWYRQLPEEGLKFMVYLQKENIIDESGMPKERFSAEFPKEGPSILRIQQVVRGDSAAYFCASSLAGQTYEQYFGPGTRLTVT.

The chain has TRBV6-6 and TRBJ2-1; 8 bases agree with TRBD2. V trimming: 6 bases; J trimming: 7 bases; junction bases outside the gene matches: 8. Germline CDR1 and CDR2: MNHNY and SVGAGI (reference sequence). The CDR3 covers 14 residues. CDR3 nucleotides: TGTGCCAGCAGCAACGGACTAGCCCGAAATGAGCAGTTCTTC. Amino acid sequence: CASSNGLARNEQFF.

The CDR3 reads CAISDPTTGGDGYTF. CDR3 DNA sequence: TGTGCCATCAGTGACCCGACAACAGGGGGCGATGGCTACACCTTC. The chain carries TRBV10-3 and TRBJ1-2, with 9 nucleotides matching TRBD1. This CDR3 contains 15 residues. The ends lost 3 bases at V and 6 bases at J; junction bases unmatched: 8. Germline V lookup: CDR1 ENHRY, CDR2 SYGVKD.

The genes are TRBV30 and TRBJ1-1; D uncertain. This CDR3 region has 13 residues. Deletions cut 3 bases from V and 1 base from J, with 9 bases between. The germline V gene has CDR1 GTSNPN and CDR2 SVGIG (reference sequence). The CDR3 bases are TGTGCCTGGAGGAGGGCGCCGAACACTGAAGCTTTCTTT. As protein: CAWRRAPNTEAFF.

The rearrangement uses TRBV2 and TRBJ2-7; D is unresolved. Germline lookup yields CDR1 SNHLY and CDR2 FYNNEI. The CDR3 extends over 12 amino acids. Trimming left V 5 bases short and J 3 bases short, with 8 bases between. The DNA for the CDR3 is TGTGCCAGCAGTTACAGCTTCTACGAGCAGTACTTC. Translating gives CASSYSFYEQYF.

The genes are TRBV6-1 and TRBJ2-6, with 8 bases fitting TRBD1. V shed 5 bases, J shed 8 bases, and the junction held 5 bases outside the gene matches. Germline V gene data show CDR1 as MNHNS and CDR2 as SASEGT. This CDR3 is built from 14 residues. CDR3 region: CASSLGQETNVLTF. In DNA, the CDR3 is TGTGCCAGCAGTTTGGGACAGGAAACCAACGTCCTGACTTTC.

The V gene is TRBV7-2, the J gene TRBJ2-3; 15 bases map to TRBD2. CDR3 size: 17 residues. J lost 5 bases, V lost 5 bases, and 8 bases had no gene match. Germline-derived CDR1 and CDR2 are SGHTA and FQGNSA. The CDR3 sequence is CASSRRTSGRVGDTQYF. In nucleotides, the CDR3 is TGTGCCAGCAGCCGAAGGACTAGCGGGAGGGTAGGAGATACGCAGTATTTT. Complete variable domain (other parts from reference TRBV7-2 and TRBJ2-3): GAGVSQSPSNKVTEKGKDVELRCDPISGHTALYWYRQSLGQGLEFLIYFQGNSAPDKSGLPSDRFSAERTGGSVSTLTIQRTQQEDSAVYLCASSRRTSGRVGDTQYFGPGTRLTVL.

The chain combines TRBV7-3 with TRBJ2-1; weak D call: TRBD2 (5 bases). The CDR3 sequence is 12 residues long. V was cut by 8 bases and J by 6 bases, with 11 bases left in between. CDR1 and CDR2 from the germline V gene are SGHTA and FQGTGA. For the CDR3, the DNA is TGTGCCAGCGGGAGTGCCCTCAATGAGCAGTTCTTC. It translates to CASGSALNEQFF.

This chain links TRBV20-1 with TRBJ2-1; TRBD2 is a possible D gene (5 bases). The V gene lost 3 bases and the J gene lost 7 bases, with 7 bases spanning the gap. The CDR3 covers 11 residues. The germline V gene encodes CDR1 DFQATT and CDR2 SNEGSKA (reference sequence). CDR3 in DNA: TGCAGTGCTAGGAGGGTTAATGAGCAGTTCTTC. This gives the protein CSARRVNEQFF.

V usage is TRBV5-1 and J usage is TRBJ1-6; D perhaps matches TRBD1 (6 bases). This CDR3 is built from 16 residues. With 4 bases removed from V and 7 bases from J, the gap between germline ends came to 18 bases. Germline V gene lookup returns CDR1 SGHRS and CDR2 YFSETQ. Here the CDR3 DNA reads TGCGCCAGCAGCCCATACTTTGGGGGGGCCAATTCACCCCTCCACTTT. It translates to CASSPYFGGANSPLHF.

J is TRBJ2-5 and V is TRBV11-2; TRBD1 agrees at 8 bases. Germline V gene data show CDR1 as SGHAT and CDR2 as FQNNGV. This CDR3 is 15 amino acids long. Unmatched junction bases numbered 10, after V lost 5 bases and J lost 5 bases. CDR3 nucleotide sequence: TGTGCCAGCAGCCTTAGGGACAGGCCAAGGGAGACCCAGTACTTC. It specifies CASSLRDRPRETQYF.

The rearrangement uses TRBV18 and TRBJ2-3; D gene ambiguous. Trimming pared 3 bases from V and 2 bases from J, leaving 9 bases between. Germline V lookup: CDR1 KGHSH, CDR2 LQKENI. The CDR3 sequence is 14 residues long. The CDR3 sequence is CASSPWQVTDTQYF. In nucleotides, the CDR3 is TGTGCCAGCTCACCCTGGCAGGTCACAGATACGCAGTATTTT. Full variable domain (rest looked up from reference TRBV18 and TRBJ2-3): NAGVMQNPRHLVRRRGQEARLRCSPMKGHSHVYWYRQLPEEGLKFMVYLQKENIIDESGMPKERFSAEFPKEGPSILRIQQVVRGDSAAYFCASSPWQVTDTQYFGPGTRLTVL.

The chain joins TRBV29-1 to TRBJ1-2, with a weak D call TRBD1 (6 bases). This CDR3 has 15 residues. The germline V gene has CDR1 SQVTM and CDR2 ANQGSEA. Trimming shortened V by 4 bases and J by 0 bases, and 15 bases separated the two germline ends. The CDR3 here is CSVGADRWANYGYTF. In DNA, the CDR3 is TGCAGCGTTGGGGCAGACAGGTGGGCTAACTATGGCTACACCTTC.

The chain joins TRBV29-1 to TRBJ2-5; no clear D gene. Per germline, CDR1 SQVTM and CDR2 ANQGSEA. Trimming shortened V by 7 bases and J by 5 bases, and 17 bases separated the two germline ends. The CDR3 is made up of 13 amino acids. The CDR3 bases are TGCAGCGCGAGACTGACCCTCCCCGAGACCCAGTACTTC. Translation: CSARLTLPETQYF.

V and J are TRBV29-1 and TRBJ2-1; D is possibly TRBD2 (7 bases). This CDR3 has 14 amino acids. The germline V and J ends were trimmed by 4 bases and 2 bases, with 12 bases remaining between them. Germline V gene sequence: CDR1 SQVTM, CDR2 ANQGSEA. DNA of the CDR3: TGCAGCGTTGGGAGGGGGGGTACCTACAATGAGCAGTTCTTC. Its translation is CSVGRGGTYNEQFF.

J is TRBJ1-4 and V is TRBV4-3; TRBD1 might be the D (5 bases). The V end lost 2 bases, the J end lost 0 bases, and 7 bases lay between the germline ends. CDR3 length: 15 residues. Per germline, CDR1 LGHNA and CDR2 YSLEER. The CDR3 DNA reads TGCGCCAGCAGCCAAAGGGGTGCAACTAATGAAAAACTGTTTTTT. Amino acids: CASSQRGATNEKLFF.

CDR3 DNA: TGTGCCAGCCGAGCGGGTCCGGGCACAGATACGCAGTATTTT. Encoded protein: CASRAGPGTDTQYF. The chain has TRBV6-5 and TRBJ2-3; possible D gene TRBD2, 6 bases. Germline CDR1 and CDR2: MNHEY and SVGAGI. The CDR3 loop spans 14 amino acids. V gave up 8 bases and J gave up 1 base, with 13 bases separating them.

The V call is TRBV11-2, the J call TRBJ1-2; 8 bases agree with TRBD1. CDR1 SGHAT and CDR2 FQNNGV come from the germline V gene. V trimming: 2 bases; J trimming: 4 bases; junction bases outside the gene matches: 6. The CDR3 has 15 residues. CDR3 nucleotides: TGTGCCAGCAGCTTACGAAGGACAGGGCCCTATGGCTACACCTTC. Its protein is CASSLRRTGPYGYTF.

The chain is built from TRBV7-2 and TRBJ1-2; the D gene is possibly TRBD1 (5 bases). In germline, CDR1 is SGHTA, CDR2 FQGNSA. V lost 3 bases to trimming and J lost 3 bases, with 8 bases between them. The CDR3 is 13 amino acids. This chain's CDR3 is CASSFEGDYGYTF. DNA of the CDR3: TGTGCCAGCAGCTTTGAAGGGGACTATGGCTACACCTTC.

V usage is TRBV19 and J usage is TRBJ2-3, with 10 bases matching TRBD2. Per the germline V gene, CDR1 is LNHDA and CDR2 is SQIVND (reference sequence). CDR3 length equals 21 residues. Losses at the gene ends were 5 bases for V and 1 base for J; bases not matched to a gene: 21. This CDR3 reads CASSLQPPAPSGGSGTDTQYF. DNA for the CDR3: TGTGCCAGTAGTTTACAGCCACCGGCGCCTAGCGGGGGATCCGGCACAGATACGCAGTATTTT.

The chain carries TRBV27 and TRBJ2-4, with unresolved D. CDR1 is MNHEY, CDR2 SMNVEV, per germline (reference sequence). This CDR3 is built from 12 residues. Trimming took off 5 bases at V and 0 bases at J, with 2 bases between the two ends. The CDR3 loop reads CASSLAKNIQYF. CDR3 nucleotide sequence: TGTGCCAGCAGTCTAGCCAAAAACATTCAGTACTTC.

This chain uses TRBV7-9 with TRBJ2-7, with 9 bases aligning to TRBD1. CDR1 and CDR2 (germline): SEHNR, FQNEAQ (reference sequence). The junction had 10 bases not matched to a gene; V was cut back by 7 bases and J by 6 bases. The CDR3 is made up of 14 amino acids. The DNA of the CDR3 is TGTGCCAGCAACCTCGGACAGGGGTTTGGCGAGCAGTACTTC. It encodes CASNLGQGFGEQYF.

This clone appeared a few times. The chain links TRBV5-1 to TRBJ2-4; possibly TRBD2 for D (5 bases). Germline CDR1 and CDR2: SGHRS and YFSETQ. Trimming left V 6 bases short and J 1 base short, with 11 bases between. The CDR3 is 14 residues long. As DNA, the CDR3 is TGCGCCAGCAAACCCGAGGGCGCCAAAAACATTCAGTACTTC. This codes for CASKPEGAKNIQYF.

This sequence joins TRBV30 and TRBJ2-1; 8 bases fit TRBD2. CDR3 length: 10 amino acids. Germline V lookup: CDR1 GTSNPN, CDR2 SVGIG (reference sequence). V shed 5 bases, J shed 15 bases, and the junction held 6 bases outside the gene matches. The CDR3 region has the DNA TGTGCCTGGGACGGGACTAGACTGTTCTTC. Translation gives CAWDGTRLFF.